This record covers a single T cell receptor (beta chain). Its antigen is not identified. These data belong to a study of cytomegalovirus exposure and HLA in healthy donors. Healthy donors of bone marrow made up the group. The CDR3 has 14 amino acids. Trimming took 6 bases from V and 4 from J; bases not matched to a gene: 5. Germline V gene lookup returns CDR1 MNHNS and CDR2 SASEGT. The PCR ran on 60 Vbeta and 13 Jbeta primers. Measured with immunoSEQ multiplex PCR; TCRdb has only the in-frame clones, and not every one. The table includes a few hundred thousand clones, around 80% detected once. The study, taken as a whole, reports: Other equally common chains were less clonally expanded than HLA-associated TCR beta chains, a later analysis showed. TCR beta chains numbering under 200 were designated cytomegalovirus-associated. In vitro testing confirmed a few CMV-associated chains as specific for CMV antigens.

The sequenced sample consisted of PBMCs. The chain carries TRBV6-1 and TRBJ2-1; TRBD2 aligns across 8 bases. The sequence was collected from a girl aged 2 to 9 in good health and CMV-seronegative. CDR3 nucleotide sequence: TGTGCCAGCAGCCTACCTAGCGGGTACAATGAGCAGTTCTTC. Translation gives CASSLPSGYNEQFF.